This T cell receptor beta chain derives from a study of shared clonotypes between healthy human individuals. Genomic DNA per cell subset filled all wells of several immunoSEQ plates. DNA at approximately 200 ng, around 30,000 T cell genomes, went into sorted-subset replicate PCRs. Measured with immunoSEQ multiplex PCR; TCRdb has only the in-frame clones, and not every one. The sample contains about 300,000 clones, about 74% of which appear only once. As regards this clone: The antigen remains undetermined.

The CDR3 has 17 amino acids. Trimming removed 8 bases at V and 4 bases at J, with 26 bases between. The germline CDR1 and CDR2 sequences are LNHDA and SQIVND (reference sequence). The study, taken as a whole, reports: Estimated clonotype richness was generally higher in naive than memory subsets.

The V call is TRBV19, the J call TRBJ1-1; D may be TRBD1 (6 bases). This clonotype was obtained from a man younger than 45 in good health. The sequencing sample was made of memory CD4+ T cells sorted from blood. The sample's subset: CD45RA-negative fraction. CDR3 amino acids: CASQNMPWGAGGTEAFF. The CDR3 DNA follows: TGTGCCAGTCAGAATATGCCGTGGGGGGCCGGGGGCACTGAAGCTTTCTTT.